This T cell receptor (beta chain) was sequenced in a study of T cell responses to AZD1222 COVID-19 vaccine. Findings and limits, study-wide: Spike-specific TCRs gained breadth and depth after people received two AZD1222 doses. The sample set comprised mostly white British donors with more females, and clonal diversity was possibly underestimated. Repertoires were obtained solely post-peak T cell response. It was only a handful of AZD1222 recipients who were seropositive at baseline.

Concerning this clone: Its antigen is currently unknown.

Sequencing was performed with immunoSEQ multiplex PCR; in TCRdb, only in-frame clones are kept and a portion is missing. The table records approximately 110,000 clones, 88% of them present only once. V was shortened by 1 base and J by 5 bases, with 15 bases between the two germline ends. CDR3 size: 16 residues. Germline CDR1 reads SGHAT; CDR2 reads FQNNGV. V usage is TRBV11-2 and J usage is TRBJ1-3; D call uncertain. The sequences come from peripheral blood, collected on day 0 of AZD1222 vaccination. The clonotype comes from an adult in good health. This CDR3 reads CASSLVRPSTRNTIYF. CDR3 nucleotide sequence: TGTGCCAGCAGCTTAGTCAGGCCCAGTACAAGAAACACCATATATTTT.